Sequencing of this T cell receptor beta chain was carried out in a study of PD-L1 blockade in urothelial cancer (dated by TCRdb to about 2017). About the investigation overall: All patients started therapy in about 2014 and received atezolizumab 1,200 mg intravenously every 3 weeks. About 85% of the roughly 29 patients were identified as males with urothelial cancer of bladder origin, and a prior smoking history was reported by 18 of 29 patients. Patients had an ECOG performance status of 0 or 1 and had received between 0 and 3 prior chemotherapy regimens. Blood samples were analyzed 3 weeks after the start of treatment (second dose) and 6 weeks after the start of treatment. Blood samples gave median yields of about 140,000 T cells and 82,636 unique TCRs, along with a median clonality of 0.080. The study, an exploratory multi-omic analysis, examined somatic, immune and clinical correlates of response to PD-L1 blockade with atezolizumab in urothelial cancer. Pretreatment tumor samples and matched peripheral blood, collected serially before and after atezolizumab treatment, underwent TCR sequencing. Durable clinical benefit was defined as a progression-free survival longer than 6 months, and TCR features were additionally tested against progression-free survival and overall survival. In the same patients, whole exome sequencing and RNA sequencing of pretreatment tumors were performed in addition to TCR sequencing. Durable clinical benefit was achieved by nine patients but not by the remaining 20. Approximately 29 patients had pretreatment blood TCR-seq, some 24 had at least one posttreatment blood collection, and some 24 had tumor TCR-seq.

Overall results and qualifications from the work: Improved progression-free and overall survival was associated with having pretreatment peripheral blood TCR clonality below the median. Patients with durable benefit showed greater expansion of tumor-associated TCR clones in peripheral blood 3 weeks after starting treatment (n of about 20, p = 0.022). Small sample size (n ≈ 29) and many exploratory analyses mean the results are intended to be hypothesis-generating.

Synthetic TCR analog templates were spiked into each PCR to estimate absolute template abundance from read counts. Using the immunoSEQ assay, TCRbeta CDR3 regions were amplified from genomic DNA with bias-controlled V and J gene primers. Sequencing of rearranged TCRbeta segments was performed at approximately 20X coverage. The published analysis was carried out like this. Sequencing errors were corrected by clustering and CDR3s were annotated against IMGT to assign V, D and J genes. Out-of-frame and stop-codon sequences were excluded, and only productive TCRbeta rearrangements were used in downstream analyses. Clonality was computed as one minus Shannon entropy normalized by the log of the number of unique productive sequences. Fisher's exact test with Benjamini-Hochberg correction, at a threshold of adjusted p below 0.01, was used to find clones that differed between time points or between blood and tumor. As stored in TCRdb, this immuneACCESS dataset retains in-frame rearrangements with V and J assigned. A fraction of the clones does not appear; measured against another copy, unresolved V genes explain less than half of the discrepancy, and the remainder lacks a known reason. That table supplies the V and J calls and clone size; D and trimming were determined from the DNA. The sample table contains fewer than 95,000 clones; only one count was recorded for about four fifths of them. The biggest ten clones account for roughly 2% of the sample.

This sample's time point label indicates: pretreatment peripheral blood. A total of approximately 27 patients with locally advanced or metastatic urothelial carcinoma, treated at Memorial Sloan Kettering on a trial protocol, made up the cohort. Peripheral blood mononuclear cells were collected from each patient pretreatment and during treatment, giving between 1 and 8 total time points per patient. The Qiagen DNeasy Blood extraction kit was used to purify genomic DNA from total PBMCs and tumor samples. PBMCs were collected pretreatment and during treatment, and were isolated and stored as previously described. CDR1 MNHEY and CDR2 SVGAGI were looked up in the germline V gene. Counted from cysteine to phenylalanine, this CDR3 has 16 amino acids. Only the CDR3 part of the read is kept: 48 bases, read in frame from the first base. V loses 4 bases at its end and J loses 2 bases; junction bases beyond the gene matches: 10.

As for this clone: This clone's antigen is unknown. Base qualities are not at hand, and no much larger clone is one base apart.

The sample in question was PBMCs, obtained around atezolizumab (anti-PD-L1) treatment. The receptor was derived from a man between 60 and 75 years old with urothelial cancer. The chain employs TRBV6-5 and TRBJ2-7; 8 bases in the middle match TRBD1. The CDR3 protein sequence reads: CASSSDRVISPYEQYF. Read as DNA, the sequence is TGTGCCAGCAGTTCGGACAGGGTAATCTCCCCCTACGAGCAGTACTTC.